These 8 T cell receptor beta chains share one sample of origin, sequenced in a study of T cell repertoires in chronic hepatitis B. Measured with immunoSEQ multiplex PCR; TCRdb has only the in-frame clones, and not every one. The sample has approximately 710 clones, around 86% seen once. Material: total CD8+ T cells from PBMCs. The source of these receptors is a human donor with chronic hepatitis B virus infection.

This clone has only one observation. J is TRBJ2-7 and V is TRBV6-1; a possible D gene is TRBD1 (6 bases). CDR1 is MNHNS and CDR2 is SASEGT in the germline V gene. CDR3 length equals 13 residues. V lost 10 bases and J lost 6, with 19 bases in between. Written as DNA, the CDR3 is TGTGCCACCACAGGGAAAGAACCAAGCGAGCAGTACTTC. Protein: CATTGKEPSEQYF.

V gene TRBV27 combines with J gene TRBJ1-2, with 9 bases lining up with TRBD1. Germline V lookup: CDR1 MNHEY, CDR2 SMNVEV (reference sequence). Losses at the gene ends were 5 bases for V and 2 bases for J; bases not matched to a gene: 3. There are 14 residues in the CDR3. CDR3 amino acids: CASSPGQGNYGYTF. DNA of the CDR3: TGTGCCAGCAGTCCGGGACAGGGAAACTATGGCTACACCTTC.

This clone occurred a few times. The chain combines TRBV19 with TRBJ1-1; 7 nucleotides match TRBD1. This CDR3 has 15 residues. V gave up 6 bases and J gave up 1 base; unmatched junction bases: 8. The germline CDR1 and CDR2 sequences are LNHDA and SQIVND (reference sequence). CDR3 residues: CASRGPTGTNTEAFF. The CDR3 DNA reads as TGTGCCAGTAGGGGCCCGACAGGGACGAACACTGAAGCTTTCTTT. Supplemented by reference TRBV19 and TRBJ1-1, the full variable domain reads DGGITQSPKYLFRKEGQNVTLSCEQNLNHDAMYWYRQDPGQGLRLIYYSQIVNDFQKGDIAEGYSVSREKKESFPLTVTSAQKNPTAFYLCASRGPTGTNTEAFFGQGTRLTVV.

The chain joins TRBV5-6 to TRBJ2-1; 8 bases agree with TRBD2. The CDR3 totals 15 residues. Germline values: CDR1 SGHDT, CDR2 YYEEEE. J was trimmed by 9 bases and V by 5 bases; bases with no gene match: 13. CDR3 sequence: CASSTGPGGTSEQFF. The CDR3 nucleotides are TGTGCCAGCAGTACTGGCCCGGGAGGGACTAGTGAGCAGTTCTTC.

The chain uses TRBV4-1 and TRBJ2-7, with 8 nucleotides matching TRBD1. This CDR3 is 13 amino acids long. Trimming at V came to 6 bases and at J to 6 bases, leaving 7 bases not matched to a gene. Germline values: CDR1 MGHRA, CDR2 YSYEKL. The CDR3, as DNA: TGCGCCAGCAGAGGGACAGGAACGGGCGAGCAGTACTTC. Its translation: CASRGTGTGEQYF.

CDR3 bases: TGTGCCAGCAGGGGACAGGCGTACCAAGAGACCCAGTACTTC. Residues: CASRGQAYQETQYF. The chain has TRBV7-9 and TRBJ2-5; 8 bases match TRBD1. This CDR3 is built from 14 residues. Germline V CDR1 and CDR2: SEHNR, FQNEAQ (reference sequence). The V gene end was trimmed by 6 bases and the J gene end by 0 bases; junction bases not matched to a gene: 3.

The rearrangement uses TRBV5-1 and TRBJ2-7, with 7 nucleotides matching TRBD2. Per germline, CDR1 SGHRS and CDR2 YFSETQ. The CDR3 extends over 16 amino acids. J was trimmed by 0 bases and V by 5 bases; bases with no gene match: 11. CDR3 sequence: CASSRSGVVSSYEQYF. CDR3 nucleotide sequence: TGCGCCAGCAGTAGGAGCGGGGTCGTGAGCTCCTACGAGCAGTACTTC.

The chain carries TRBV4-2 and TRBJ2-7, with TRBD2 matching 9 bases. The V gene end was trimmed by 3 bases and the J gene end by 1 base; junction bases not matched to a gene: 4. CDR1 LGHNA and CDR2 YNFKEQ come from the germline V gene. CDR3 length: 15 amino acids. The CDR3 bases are TGTGCCAGCAGCCAGGAAACTAGCGGGTCCTACGAGCAGTACTTC. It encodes CASSQETSGSYEQYF.